A selection of T cell receptor beta chains follows, all from one sample in a study of T cell repertoires in breast cancer. TCRdb reprocessed the emulsion pairing reads with MiXCR, giving one entry per CDR3 protein. The sample lists roughly 40,000 distinct CDR3 sequences, 45% to 50% occurring once. The material sequenced was CD8+ T cells. All receptors come from a pool of human donors with breast cancer or a healthy control (not recorded which). The CDR3 runs from the conserved cysteine through the conserved F or W. The order of the fields is CDR3 protein, CDR3 DNA, clone size, V gene, J gene, D gene. The D gene is left open where the match is weak. Clone size is shown for a subset of rows, as once, few, many or a class of expanded clone.

CDR3 protein: CAWSEGKFGNQPQHF
CDR3 DNA: TGTGCCTGGAGTGAGGGGAAGTTTGGCAATCAGCCCCAGCATTTT
clone size: -
V gene: TRBV30
J gene: TRBJ1-5
D gene: -

CDR3 protein: CASSQRGGTAEVQYF
CDR3 DNA: TGCGCCAGCAGCCAGAGAGGCGGGACAGCAGAAGTGCAGTACTTC
clone size: few
V gene: TRBV4-1
J gene: TRBJ2-7
D gene: -

CDR3 protein: CSVRRAGYEQYF
CDR3 DNA: TGCAGTGTCCGCAGGGCTGGCTACGAGCAGTACTTC
clone size: many
V gene: TRBV20-1
J gene: TRBJ2-7
D gene: -

CDR3 protein: CASSQDIGSNTGELFF
CDR3 DNA: TGTGCCAGCAGCCAAGATATCGGATCGAACACCGGGGAGCTGTTTTTT
clone size: -
V gene: TRBV3-1
J gene: TRBJ2-2
D gene: -

CDR3 protein: CASSLQGGNYGYTF
CDR3 DNA: TGTGCCAGCAGCTTACAGGGCGGGAACTATGGCTACACCTTC
clone size: few
V gene: TRBV7-9
J gene: TRBJ1-2
D gene: -

CDR3 protein: CSANRDSGTDTQYF
CDR3 DNA: TGCAGTGCTAACCGGGACTCAGGCACAGATACGCAGTATTTT
clone size: few
V gene: TRBV20-1
J gene: TRBJ2-3
D gene: -

CDR3 protein: CASSFPGARGYTF
CDR3 DNA: TGTGCCAGCAGTTTCCCAGGGGCGCGTGGCTACACCTTC
clone size: -
V gene: TRBV12-3/TRBV12-4
J gene: TRBJ1-2
D gene: -

CDR3 protein: CASSRGDTGELFF
CDR3 DNA: TGTGCCAGCAGCCGGGGGGATACCGGGGAGCTGTTTTTT
clone size: -
V gene: TRBV7-9
J gene: TRBJ2-2
D gene: TRBD2

CDR3 protein: CASRGTSAGELFF
CDR3 DNA: TGTGCCAGCAGGGGGACTAGCGCCGGGGAGCTGTTTTTT
clone size: once
V gene: TRBV2
J gene: TRBJ2-2
D gene: TRBD2

CDR3 protein: CASSPPGPESNYGYTF
CDR3 DNA: TGTGCCAGCAGTCCTCCTGGACCAGAATCCAACTATGGCTACACCTTC
clone size: few
V gene: TRBV6-1
J gene: TRBJ1-2
D gene: -

CDR3 protein: CASSVWTAANYGYTF
CDR3 DNA: TGTGCCAGCAGTGTATGGACAGCAGCTAACTATGGCTACACCTTC
clone size: many
V gene: TRBV28
J gene: TRBJ1-2
D gene: -

CDR3 protein: CASSQTGLEAFF
CDR3 DNA: TGTGCCAGCAGCCAGACAGGACTTGAAGCTTTCTTT
clone size: many
V gene: TRBV6-2/TRBV6-3
J gene: TRBJ1-1
D gene: -

CDR3 protein: CASSYEGSPGYNEQFF
CDR3 DNA: TGTGCCAGCAGCTACGAGGGTAGCCCGGGATACAATGAGCAGTTCTTC
clone size: once
V gene: TRBV7-3
J gene: TRBJ2-1
D gene: -

CDR3 protein: CASSLSPKDYEQYF
CDR3 DNA: TGTGCCAGCAGTTTAAGCCCTAAAGACTACGAGCAGTACTTC
clone size: -
V gene: TRBV12-3/TRBV12-4
J gene: TRBJ2-7
D gene: -

CDR3 protein: CASSIAPGGPYEQYF
CDR3 DNA: TGTGCCAGCAGCATTGCGCCGGGCGGTCCCTACGAGCAGTACTTC
clone size: -
V gene: TRBV3-1
J gene: TRBJ2-7
D gene: -

CDR3 protein: CASSGQSGGPNYGYTF
CDR3 DNA: TGTGCCAGCAGTGGTCAGTCAGGGGGACCCAACTATGGCTACACCTTC
clone size: -
V gene: TRBV2
J gene: TRBJ1-2
D gene: TRBD1

CDR3 protein: CASSLSLDLRYEQYF
CDR3 DNA: TGTGCCAGCAGTTTATCTCTGGACCTCCGGTACGAGCAGTACTTC
clone size: -
V gene: TRBV27
J gene: TRBJ2-7
D gene: -

CDR3 protein: CASSLAANAGELFF
CDR3 DNA: TGTGCCAGCAGTTTAGCAGCCAACGCCGGGGAGCTGTTTTTT
clone size: -
V gene: TRBV28
J gene: TRBJ2-2
D gene: -

CDR3 protein: CSVVPGQGVAFF
CDR3 DNA: TGCAGCGTCGTCCCGGGACAGGGGGTCGCTTTCTTT
clone size: few
V gene: TRBV29-1
J gene: TRBJ1-1
D gene: TRBD1

CDR3 protein: CASSAGVSLQYF
CDR3 DNA: TGTGCCAGCTCGGCAGGGGTATCCCTTCAGTACTTC
clone size: few
V gene: TRBV6-1
J gene: TRBJ2-7
D gene: -

CDR3 protein: CASSLLSGDLAKNIQYF
CDR3 DNA: TGCGCCAGCAGCTTGCTGAGCGGGGATCTAGCCAAAAACATTCAGTACTTC
clone size: -
V gene: TRBV5-1
J gene: TRBJ2-4
D gene: TRBD2

CDR3 protein: CSAAGPLETEPQHF
CDR3 DNA: TGCAGTGCGGCCGGGCCCTTAGAAACGGAGCCCCAGCATTTT
clone size: few
V gene: TRBV20-1
J gene: TRBJ1-5
D gene: -

CDR3 protein: CASSLGAGVNYGYTF
CDR3 DNA: TGTGCCAGCAGCTTAGGGGCAGGAGTTAACTATGGCTACACCTTC
clone size: -
V gene: TRBV7-9
J gene: TRBJ1-2
D gene: -

CDR3 protein: CASSLTGTGRYEQYF
CDR3 DNA: TGTGCCAGCTCTCTCACCGGGACAGGGCGCTACGAGCAGTACTTC
clone size: many
V gene: TRBV6-1
J gene: TRBJ2-7
D gene: TRBD1

CDR3 protein: CASSYGSGKRVRKFF
CDR3 DNA: TGTGCCAGCAGCTATGGGAGCGGGAAAAGGGTCCGTAAGTTCTTC
clone size: -
V gene: TRBV7-9
J gene: TRBJ2-1
D gene: TRBD2

CDR3 protein: CASSSSGGRGTDTQYF
CDR3 DNA: TGTGCCAGCAGCTCGTCGGGGGGCAGGGGCACAGATACGCAGTATTTT
clone size: few
V gene: TRBV7-3
J gene: TRBJ2-3
D gene: -

CDR3 protein: CASSLYSSSYEQYF
CDR3 DNA: TGTGCCAGTAGTCTTTACTCGAGCTCCTACGAGCAGTACTTC
clone size: -
V gene: TRBV19
J gene: TRBJ2-7
D gene: -

CDR3 protein: CASSWGQGADTQYF
CDR3 DNA: TGTGCCAGCAGCTGGGGACAGGGGGCAGATACGCAGTATTTT
clone size: few
V gene: TRBV6-1
J gene: TRBJ2-3
D gene: TRBD1

CDR3 protein: CASSVRTSRNQPQHF
CDR3 DNA: TGTGCCAGCAGTGTCCGGACATCACGCAATCAGCCCCAGCATTTT
clone size: many
V gene: TRBV6-1
J gene: TRBJ1-5
D gene: -

CDR3 protein: CASSRTGVGYTF
CDR3 DNA: TGTGCCAGCAGTAGAACAGGGGTTGGCTACACCTTC
clone size: -
V gene: TRBV2
J gene: TRBJ1-2
D gene: TRBD1

CDR3 protein: CASSSQPRDRDPRYGYTF
CDR3 DNA: TGTGCCAGCAGCTCGCAGCCCCGGGACAGGGATCCGCGATATGGCTACACCTTC
clone size: -
V gene: TRBV7-2
J gene: TRBJ1-2
D gene: TRBD1

CDR3 protein: CASSLSAGSTEAFF
CDR3 DNA: TGTGCCAGCAGCTTATCAGCAGGTTCCACTGAAGCTTTCTTT
clone size: -
V gene: TRBV11-2
J gene: TRBJ1-1
D gene: -

CDR3 protein: CSAGTSGSNEQFF
CDR3 DNA: TGCAGTGCTGGGACTAGCGGGAGTAATGAGCAGTTCTTC
clone size: few
V gene: TRBV20-1
J gene: TRBJ2-1
D gene: TRBD2

CDR3 protein: CASSVSVVRETQYF
CDR3 DNA: TGTGCCAGCAGTGTATCGGTGGTGAGGGAGACCCAGTACTTC
clone size: -
V gene: TRBV2
J gene: TRBJ2-5
D gene: -

CDR3 protein: CSASLDRVSDAQYF
CDR3 DNA: TGCAGTGCTAGCTTGGACAGGGTATCAGATGCGCAGTATTTT
clone size: -
V gene: TRBV20-1
J gene: TRBJ2-3
D gene: TRBD1

CDR3 protein: CASSYQRTSGVGLYF
CDR3 DNA: TGTGCCAGCAGCTACCAGCGGACATCAGGGGTGGGACTGTACTTC
clone size: -
V gene: TRBV27
J gene: TRBJ2-7
D gene: -

CDR3 protein: CASSYDPSSYNEQFF
CDR3 DNA: TGTGCCAGCAGCTATGATCCCAGCTCCTACAATGAGCAGTTCTTC
clone size: few
V gene: TRBV11-3
J gene: TRBJ2-1
D gene: -